Below, 29 T cell receptor beta chains from the same sample are listed, as sequenced in a study of human T cells and chemical hapten exposure. TCRdb re-called the RACE reads through MiXCR, storing one row per CDR3 protein. The data hold roughly 200,000 distinct CDR3 sequences, with 20% to 25% observed a single time. Time point given: patch test 1, 2 weeks after DPC sensitization. Treatment reported: therapeutic diphenylcyclopropenone sensitization with weekly scalp DPC. This sample comprised whole blood, obtained in connection with sensitization to the hapten diphenylcyclopropenone (DPC). The receptors were gathered from a woman between 50 and 59 years old with alopecia areata. Some clones in this sample may be carry-over from other donors' samples.

This clonotype was seen more than once but under ten times. This chain connects TRBV20-1 to TRBJ2-7; 10 nucleotides agree with TRBD2. Germline CDR1 and CDR2: DFQATT and SNEGSKA (reference sequence). V lost 5 bases to trimming and J lost 7 bases; unmatched junction nucleotides: 8. CDR3 length: 13 amino acids. The CDR3 region has the DNA TGCAGTGCTCTATCTAGCGGGAGCGGGGAGCAGTACTTC. Its protein is CSALSSGSGEQYF.

Only a few counts were recorded for this clonotype. This chain uses TRBV20-1 with TRBJ2-4; D is uncertain. Germline CDR1 DFQATT, CDR2 SNEGSKA (reference sequence). The CDR3 sequence is 13 residues long. Trimming took 5 bases from V and 6 from J, leaving 14 bases between them. CDR3 DNA: TGCAGTGCTCAGAGCAATGCTGGAAACATTCAGTACTTC. Translation: CSAQSNAGNIQYF.

This clonotype came up a few times. The chain employs TRBV20-1 and TRBJ2-3; D gene unclear. V was cut by 2 bases and J by 5 bases, with 8 bases left in between. The CDR3 sequence is 12 residues long. Germline-derived CDR1 and CDR2 are DFQATT and SNEGSKA (reference sequence). CDR3 bases: TGCAGTGCTAGACGCCCGGGAGATACGCAGTATTTT. Translated, it gives CSARRPGDTQYF.

The chain links TRBV3-1 to TRBJ2-7, with 8 bases matching TRBD2. Germline V lookup: CDR1 LGHDT, CDR2 YNNKEL (reference sequence). The CDR3 is 17 residues long. The V and J ends lost 0 bases and 0 bases, in that order; junction bases with no gene match: 7. The CDR3 DNA is TGTGCCAGCAGCCAAGATCGCGGACTAGCCAGCTCCTACGAGCAGTACTTC. The encoded protein is CASSQDRGLASSYEQYF.

This clonotype has only a few counts. The rearrangement uses TRBV5-1 and TRBJ2-5; TRBD2 matches at 7 bases. V lost 3 bases to trimming and J lost 0 bases; unmatched junction nucleotides: 5. CDR3 length: 15 residues. The germline gives CDR1 SGHRS, CDR2 YFSETQ. The CDR3 region is CASSYGTTHQETQYF. CDR3 DNA sequence: TGCGCCAGCAGCTACGGGACTACACACCAAGAGACCCAGTACTTC.

This clonotype has more than one count but fewer than ten. The V and J genes are TRBV20-1 and TRBJ1-1; weak D call: TRBD1 (5 bases). The germline V gene has CDR1 DFQATT and CDR2 SNEGSKA (reference sequence). This CDR3 has 15 amino acids. V was shortened by 6 bases and J by 0 bases, with 17 bases between the two germline ends. The DNA of the CDR3 is TGCAGTGCAAATGCAGGAAGGGGCTTGAACACTGAAGCTTTCTTT. It codes for CSANAGRGLNTEAFF.

V is TRBV4-2 and J is TRBJ2-2; maybe TRBD1 (5 bases). The CDR3 covers 16 residues. Per germline, CDR1 LGHNA and CDR2 YNFKEQ. The V gene lost 0 bases and the J gene lost 0 bases, with 8 bases spanning the gap. CDR3: CASSQEPTANTGELFF. The CDR3 nucleotides are TGTGCCAGCAGCCAAGAACCGACAGCGAACACCGGGGAGCTGTTTTTT.

This clonotype was detected only a few times. This sequence joins TRBV5-1 and TRBJ1-1; D may be TRBD1 (5 bases). The CDR3 has 13 residues. Germline CDR1 is SGHRS and CDR2 is YFSETQ. Trimming took off 0 bases at V and 5 bases at J, with 8 bases between the two ends. DNA for the CDR3: TGCGCCAGCAGCTTGGGGGAGGGGACTGAAGCTTTCTTT. Translating gives CASSLGEGTEAFF.

This chain connects TRBV12-3 or TRBV12-4 to TRBJ2-3, with TRBD2 matching over 11 bases. This CDR3 is built from 18 residues. V dropped 0 bases and J dropped 5; count of bases not matched to a gene: 10. CDR3 loop: CASSLALLGTSGRDTQYF. In nucleotides, the CDR3 is TGTGCCAGCAGTTTAGCTCTGCTAGGGACTAGCGGACGAGATACGCAGTATTTT.

This clonotype was seen once. The chain carries TRBV20-1 and TRBJ2-1, with TRBD2 matching over 10 bases. Germline V lookup: CDR1 DFQATT, CDR2 SNEGSKA (reference sequence). The CDR3 runs 16 residues. With 1 base clipped from V and 4 bases from J, the junction kept 7 bases outside the gene matches. This CDR3 reads CSARAFLAGAYNEQFF. The CDR3 nucleotides read TGCAGTGCTAGAGCCTTCCTAGCGGGAGCGTACAATGAGCAGTTCTTC.

This clonotype came up a few times. The V gene is TRBV27, the J gene TRBJ1-1; no reliable D call. There are 14 residues in the CDR3. The germline V gene encodes CDR1 MNHEY and CDR2 SMNVEV (reference sequence). The V end lost 1 base, the J end lost 0 bases, and 6 bases lay between the germline ends. The CDR3 DNA is TGTGCCAGCAGTTTATTGCCAGTGAACACTGAAGCTTTCTTT. It yields the protein CASSLLPVNTEAFF.

Of note for this clonotype: The junction does not match germline at one end; this may be a read error. The CDR3 sequence is CVSMLGGGTDTQYF. DNA of the CDR3: TGCGTCAGCATGCTGGGAGGGGGCACAGATACGCAGTATTTT. V is TRBV5-1 and J is TRBJ2-3; TRBD2 matches at 7 bases. The length of the CDR3 is 14 residues. CDR1 and CDR2 from the germline V gene are SGHRS and YFSETQ. Combining the CDR3 with reference TRBV5-1 and TRBJ2-3 gives the whole variable domain KAGVTQTPRYLIKTRGQQVTLSCSPISGHRSVSWYQQTPGQGLQFLFEYFSETQRNKGNFPGRFSGRQFSNSRSEMNVSTLELGDSALYLCVSMLGGGTDTQYFGPGTRLTVL.

The V gene is TRBV7-2, the J gene TRBJ1-1; 7 nucleotides align to TRBD1. The trim removed 0 bases at V and 6 bases at J, leaving 7 bases unmatched. This CDR3 comprises 15 residues. Germline CDR1 SGHTA, CDR2 FQGNSA. The CDR3 is CASSLAYRGWAEAFF. The CDR3 DNA follows: TGTGCCAGCAGCTTAGCTTACAGGGGTTGGGCTGAAGCTTTCTTT.

The table lists this clonotype with a few counts. The chain is built from TRBV3-1 and TRBJ1-2; the D gene is possibly TRBD1 (5 bases). The CDR3 is made up of 16 amino acids. V lost 1 base to trimming and J lost 4 bases, with 16 bases between them. The germline V gene has CDR1 LGHDT and CDR2 YNNKEL (reference sequence). The CDR3 spells CASSQAQIGHAYGYTF. The CDR3 region has the DNA TGTGCCAGCAGCCAAGCCCAAATAGGACATGCCTATGGCTACACCTTC.

This clonotype was picked up many times. CDR3 amino acids: CASSGTLYEQYF. The CDR3 DNA reads TGTGCCAGCAGCGGGACCTTATACGAGCAGTACTTC. The V gene is TRBV2, the J gene TRBJ2-7; D possibly matches TRBD1 or TRBD2 (5 bases each). There are 12 residues in the CDR3. Germline lookup yields CDR1 SNHLY and CDR2 FYNNEI. The ends were cut back, 6 bases at V and 4 bases at J, with 10 bases in the middle.

V and J are TRBV29-1 and TRBJ1-4; D is uncertain. V gave up 6 bases and J gave up 2 bases, with 13 bases separating them. The CDR3 covers 14 residues. CDR1 is SQVTM and CDR2 is ANQGSEA in the germline V gene. The CDR3 DNA sequence: TGCAGCGTAGGGCCGGCCGGGACTAATGAAAAACTGTTTTTT. Amino acids: CSVGPAGTNEKLFF.

The rearrangement uses TRBV9 and TRBJ2-3, with 8 bases identical to TRBD2. The CDR3 spans 18 residues. Losses at the gene ends were 0 bases for V and 6 bases for J; bases not matched to a gene: 15. Germline V gene sequence: CDR1 SGDLS, CDR2 YYNGEE. CDR3 protein: CASSVGPTSGGRRDTQYF. The CDR3 DNA follows: TGTGCCAGCAGCGTAGGGCCGACTTCGGGAGGGCGGCGGGATACGCAGTATTTT.

V usage is TRBV7-9 and J usage is TRBJ2-5; D gene uncertain. The ends were cut back, 2 bases at V and 4 bases at J, with 8 bases in the middle. Germline CDR1 SEHNR, CDR2 FQNEAQ (reference sequence). The CDR3 consists of 13 residues. The CDR3 DNA follows: TGTGCCAGCAGCTTACTTGGTTTAGAGACCCAGTACTTC. Translation gives CASSLLGLETQYF.

This clonotype has only a few counts. The V and J genes are TRBV3-1 and TRBJ2-1, with 11 nucleotides matching TRBD2. The CDR3 runs 16 residues. The germline V gene encodes CDR1 LGHDT and CDR2 YNNKEL (reference sequence). Trimming at V came to 5 bases and at J to 8 bases, leaving 11 bases not matched to a gene. CDR3 DNA: TGTGCCAGCAGCTGGGGGCTAGCGGGGGGAATGGATGAGCAGTTCTTC. Its translation: CASSWGLAGGMDEQFF.

V and J are TRBV20-1 and TRBJ1-1, with D possibly matching TRBD1 (5 bases). The germline V gene has CDR1 DFQATT and CDR2 SNEGSKA (reference sequence). V dropped 3 bases and J dropped 2 bases, with 10 bases sitting between them. The CDR3 has 13 amino acids. The CDR3 region has the DNA TGCAGTGCTAGTACAGGAAGTAACACTGAAGCTTTCTTT. Translating gives CSASTGSNTEAFF.

The CDR3 nucleotides read TGCGCCAGCAGCTCTGGGACTAGCGGGAGAGCCGGGGAGCTGTTTTTT. Translation gives CASSSGTSGRAGELFF. The chain couples TRBV5-1 to TRBJ2-2; 14 nucleotides agree with TRBD2. The length of the CDR3 is 16 residues. Germline V gene lookup returns CDR1 SGHRS and CDR2 YFSETQ. Trimming cost V 3 bases and J 6 bases; bases outside gene matches: 4.

The V gene is TRBV28, the J gene TRBJ1-1, with TRBD1 matching 8 bases. The CDR3 runs to 15 residues. CDR1 and CDR2 (germline): MDHEN, SYDVKM. V gave up 7 bases and J gave up 3 bases; unmatched junction bases: 10. CDR3 residues: CASTAGGYLDTEAFF. CDR3 in DNA: TGTGCCAGCACTGCAGGGGGCTATTTGGACACTGAAGCTTTCTTT. Drawing the rest from reference TRBV28 and TRBJ1-1, the complete variable domain is DVKVTQSSRYLVKRTGEKVFLECVQDMDHENMFWYRQDPGLGLRLIYFSYDVKMKEKGDIPEGYSVSREKKERFSLILESASTNQTSMYLCASTAGGYLDTEAFFGQGTRLTVV.

This clonotype was seen only a few times. The chain has TRBV4-1 and TRBJ1-2, with unresolved D. Trimming shortened V by 0 bases and J by 3 bases, and 8 bases separated the two germline ends. CDR1 is MGHRA, CDR2 YSYEKL, per germline. The CDR3 contains 14 residues. CDR3 protein: CASSQDEEYYGYTF. CDR3 DNA sequence: TGCGCCAGCAGCCAAGATGAGGAGTACTATGGCTACACCTTC.

There are a few counts of this clonotype. V is TRBV29-1 and J is TRBJ1-3, with D uncertain. Per germline, CDR1 SQVTM and CDR2 ANQGSEA. The ends were cut back, 3 bases at V and 4 bases at J, with 7 bases in the middle. The CDR3 totals 12 residues. This CDR3 reads CSVDAGGNTIYF. In nucleotides, the CDR3 is TGCAGCGTTGATGCGGGAGGAAACACCATATATTTT.

The CDR3 bases are TGCGCCAGCAGCGTTAACGGAGGTACCGGGGAGCTGTTTTTT. Protein: CASSVNGGTGELFF. The chain uses TRBV5-1 and TRBJ2-2; D might be TRBD2 (5 bases). V was clipped by 4 bases and J by 5 bases, with 12 bases between them. The CDR3 contains 14 residues. Germline assignment: CDR1 SGHRS and CDR2 YFSETQ.

This clonotype came up a few times. The J gene is TRBJ2-1, the V gene TRBV5-1; 10 bases line up with TRBD2. The CDR3 has 15 residues. V dropped 4 bases and J dropped 5; count of bases not matched to a gene: 6. The germline V gene has CDR1 SGHRS and CDR2 YFSETQ. As DNA, the CDR3 is TGCGCCAGCAGCCGTCTAGCGGGAGAGCACAATGAGCAGTTCTTC. It encodes CASSRLAGEHNEQFF.

This clonotype turned up a few times. CDR3 protein: CSVVASGSDEQFF. CDR3 sequence (DNA): TGCAGCGTTGTGGCTAGCGGGAGCGATGAGCAGTTCTTC. The genes are TRBV29-1 and TRBJ2-1; 10 nucleotides match TRBD2. V lost 4 bases, J lost 8 bases, and 5 bases stayed unmatched. Germline V gene data show CDR1 as SQVTM and CDR2 as ANQGSEA. The CDR3 contains 13 residues.

This clonotype has a handful of counts. This chain uses TRBV4-2 with TRBJ2-2; TRBD1 matches 9 bases. The CDR3 has 16 amino acids. V was pared by 3 bases and J by 2 bases, with 4 bases of the junction left unmatched. Germline CDR1 is LGHNA and CDR2 is YNFKEQ. CDR3 protein: CASSQEQGANTGELFF. As DNA, the CDR3 is TGTGCCAGCAGCCAGGAACAGGGGGCTAACACCGGGGAGCTGTTTTTT.

This clonotype was counted at least ten times. The chain combines TRBV5-1 with TRBJ2-1; D gene ambiguous. V lost 1 base, J lost 1 base, and 12 bases lay in between. CDR1 and CDR2 from the germline V gene are SGHRS and YFSETQ. This CDR3 has 16 amino acids. The CDR3 DNA reads TGCGCCAGCAGCTTGTGGTCCGGAACTTCCTACAATGAGCAGTTCTTC. Translation gives CASSLWSGTSYNEQFF.